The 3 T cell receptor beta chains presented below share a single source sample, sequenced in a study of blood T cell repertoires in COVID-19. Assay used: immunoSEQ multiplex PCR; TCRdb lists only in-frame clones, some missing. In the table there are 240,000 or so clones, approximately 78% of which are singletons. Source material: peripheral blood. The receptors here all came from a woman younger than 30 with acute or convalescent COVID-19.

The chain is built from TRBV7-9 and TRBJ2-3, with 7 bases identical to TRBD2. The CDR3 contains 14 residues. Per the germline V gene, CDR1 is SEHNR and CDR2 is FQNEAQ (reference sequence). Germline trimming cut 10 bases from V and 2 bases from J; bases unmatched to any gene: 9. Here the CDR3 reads CATNLAAHTDTQYF. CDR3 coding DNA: TGTGCCACCAACCTAGCGGCTCACACAGATACGCAGTATTTT.

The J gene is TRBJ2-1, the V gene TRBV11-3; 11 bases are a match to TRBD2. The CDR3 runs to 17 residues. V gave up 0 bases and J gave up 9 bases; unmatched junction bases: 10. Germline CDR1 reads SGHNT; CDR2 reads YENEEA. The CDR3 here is CASSLDYRTSGSIEQFF. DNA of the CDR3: TGTGCCAGCAGCTTAGATTATCGGACTAGCGGGTCTATTGAGCAGTTCTTC. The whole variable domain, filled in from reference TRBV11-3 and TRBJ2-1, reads EAGVVQSPRYKIIEKKQPVAFWCNPISGHNTLYWYLQNLGQGPELLIRYENEEAVDDSQLPKDRFSAERLKGVDSTLKIQPAELGDSAVYLCASSLDYRTSGSIEQFFGPGTRLTVL.

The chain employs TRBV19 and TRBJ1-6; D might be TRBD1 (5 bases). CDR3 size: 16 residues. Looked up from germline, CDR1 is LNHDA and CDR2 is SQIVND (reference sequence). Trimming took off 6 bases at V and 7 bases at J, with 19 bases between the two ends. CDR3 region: CASRNFGGASNSPLHF. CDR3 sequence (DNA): TGTGCCAGTAGGAATTTCGGTGGGGCTTCGAATTCACCCCTCCACTTT.